Listed below are T cell receptor beta chains from one sample, sequenced in a study of blood T cell repertoires in COVID-19. Generated by immunoSEQ multiplex PCR, the TCRdb table keeps only in-frame clones and is missing some. The data contain around 130,000 clones, about 90% of them singletons. The source material was peripheral blood. The source is a woman at least 80 years old with acute or convalescent COVID-19. CDR3s include the opening cysteine and the closing phenylalanine or tryptophan. Fields, in order: V gene, J gene, D gene, clone size, CDR3 protein, CDR3 DNA. The D gene is left open where the match is weak. Size is omitted from some rows. Given values are once, few, many or a class for expanded clones.

V: TRBV2; J: TRBJ1-6; D: NA; size: NA; CDR3: CASSGGLRGRSSPLHF; DNA: TGTGCCAGCAGTGGGGGATTAAGGGGTCGGAGTTCACCCCTCCACTTT
V: TRBV29-1; J: TRBJ1-4; D: NA; size: NA; CDR3: CSVRRDYNEKLFF; DNA: TGCAGCGTCCGACGGGATTATAATGAAAAACTGTTTTTT
V: TRBV7-6; J: TRBJ2-2; D: NA; size: NA; CDR3: CASSLAGQSTGELFF; DNA: TGTGCCAGCAGCTTAGCGGGACAAAGCACCGGGGAGCTGTTTTTT
V: TRBV4-3; J: TRBJ1-3; D: NA; size: NA; CDR3: CASSRQTLGNTIYF; DNA: TGCGCCAGCAGCCGGCAGACTCTTGGAAACACCATATATTTT
V: TRBV2; J: TRBJ2-3; D: TRBD2; size: NA; CDR3: CASSSKTSGVTTDTQYF; DNA: TGTGCCAGCAGTTCAAAGACTAGCGGGGTGACCACAGATACGCAGTATTTT
V: TRBV19; J: TRBJ1-2; D: NA; size: NA; CDR3: CASSIDRSGGYTF; DNA: TGTGCCAGTAGTATAGACAGGTCGGGGGGCTACACCTTC
V: TRBV6-2/TRBV6-3; J: TRBJ1-1; D: TRBD1; size: NA; CDR3: CASSTTGGGEAFF; DNA: TGTGCCAGCAGTACTACAGGGGGAGGTGAAGCTTTCTTT
V: TRBV5-6; J: TRBJ1-1; D: TRBD1; size: NA; CDR3: CASNRLNRGRNTEAFF; DNA: TGTGCCAGCAACCGTCTAAACAGGGGGCGAAACACTGAAGCTTTCTTT
V: TRBV25-1; J: TRBJ1-4; D: NA; size: NA; CDR3: CASSESRGEVEKLFF; DNA: TGTGCCAGCAGTGAATCTCGGGGTGAGGTTGAAAAACTGTTTTTT
V: TRBV6-2/TRBV6-3; J: TRBJ1-2; D: NA; size: NA; CDR3: CASSNGAATNYGYTF; DNA: TGTGCCAGCAGTAATGGGGCAGCAACAAACTATGGCTACACCTTC
V: TRBV6-6; J: TRBJ1-2; D: NA; size: NA; CDR3: CASSYSTGAFIRGTF; DNA: TGTGCCAGCAGTTACTCGACAGGCGCCTTTATTAGGGGCACCTTC
V: TRBV6-2/TRBV6-3; J: TRBJ1-2; D: TRBD1; size: NA; CDR3: CASSYPTGTLPSNYGYTF; DNA: TGTGCCAGCAGTTACCCGACAGGGACCCTCCCCTCTAACTATGGCTACACCTTC
V: TRBV30; J: TRBJ2-2; D: NA; size: NA; CDR3: CAWNQRALPSNTGELFF; DNA: TGTGCCTGGAACCAGCGGGCGCTCCCCTCGAACACCGGGGAGCTGTTTTTT
V: TRBV5-4; J: TRBJ2-2; D: TRBD1; size: once; CDR3: CASSLQGPGELFF; DNA: TGTGCCAGCAGCTTACAGGGGCCCGGGGAGCTGTTTTTT
V: TRBV5-4; J: TRBJ2-2; D: NA; size: NA; CDR3: CASSLKTRNTGELFF; DNA: TGTGCCAGCAGCTTAAAGACACGTAACACCGGGGAGCTGTTTTTT
V: TRBV3-1/TRBV3-2; J: TRBJ1-3; D: TRBD1; size: NA; CDR3: CASSQGTGYSGNTIYF; DNA: TGTGCCAGCAGCCAAGGGACAGGCTACTCTGGAAACACCATATATTTT
V: TRBV5-1; J: TRBJ1-2; D: NA; size: NA; CDR3: CASSLGTPFYGYTF; DNA: TGCGCCAGCAGCTTGGGGACACCATTCTATGGCTACACCTTC
V: TRBV14; J: TRBJ1-4; D: NA; size: NA; CDR3: CASSPDRQATNEKLFF; DNA: TGTGCCAGCAGCCCTGACCGACAGGCAACTAATGAAAAACTGTTTTTT
V: TRBV15; J: TRBJ2-7; D: TRBD2; size: NA; CDR3: CATSGVAGTSFYEQYF; DNA: TGTGCCACCAGCGGGGTCGCCGGGACTAGCTTCTACGAGCAGTACTTC
V: TRBV10-3; J: TRBJ2-1; D: TRBD2; size: NA; CDR3: CAISEAGGYNEQFF; DNA: TGTGCCATCAGTGAAGCGGGGGGGTACAATGAGCAGTTCTTC
V: TRBV5-4; J: TRBJ2-3; D: NA; size: few; CDR3: CASSHTGTLDTQYF; DNA: TGTGCCAGCAGCCACACAGGGACGTTAGATACGCAGTATTTT
V: TRBV19; J: TRBJ1-1; D: NA; size: NA; CDR3: CASRQSRDTEAFF; DNA: TGTGCCAGTAGACAGTCGAGGGACACTGAAGCTTTCTTT
V: TRBV30; J: TRBJ2-1; D: NA; size: NA; CDR3: CAWRPPDSYNEQFF; DNA: TGTGCCTGGAGACCCCCGGACTCGTACAATGAGCAGTTCTTC
V: TRBV7-2; J: TRBJ1-2; D: TRBD1; size: NA; CDR3: CASSPTGVRYGYTF; DNA: TGTGCCAGCAGCCCGACAGGGGTGAGGTATGGCTACACCTTC
V: TRBV18; J: TRBJ2-7; D: TRBD2; size: NA; CDR3: CASSPPTSGGAAYEQYF; DNA: TGTGCCAGCTCACCACCGACTAGCGGGGGGGCAGCCTACGAGCAGTACTTC
V: TRBV29-1; J: TRBJ2-7; D: TRBD1; size: NA; CDR3: CSAGGQGSYEQYF; DNA: TGCAGCGCCGGGGGACAGGGCTCCTACGAGCAGTACTTC
V: TRBV5-4; J: TRBJ2-1; D: NA; size: NA; CDR3: CASSLGGGKDNEQFF; DNA: TGTGCCAGCAGCTTGGGAGGGGGTAAGGACAATGAGCAGTTCTTC
V: TRBV29-1; J: TRBJ1-1; D: NA; size: NA; CDR3: CSATSPFRNTEAFF; DNA: TGCAGCGCCACTTCCCCTTTTCGGAACACTGAAGCTTTCTTT
V: TRBV7-2; J: TRBJ1-1; D: NA; size: NA; CDR3: CASSKRSYEAFF; DNA: TGTGCCAGCAGCAAACGATCCTATGAAGCTTTCTTT
V: TRBV2; J: TRBJ1-2; D: NA; size: NA; CDR3: CASRGGDSRGYTF; DNA: TGTGCCAGCAGGGGGGGAGACAGTCGGGGCTACACCTTC
V: TRBV30; J: TRBJ2-5; D: TRBD2; size: NA; CDR3: CALRLAGYQETQYF; DNA: TGTGCTTTGAGGCTAGCGGGGTACCAAGAGACCCAGTACTTC
V: TRBV11-2; J: TRBJ1-1; D: NA; size: NA; CDR3: CASSSTNTEAFF; DNA: TGTGCCAGCAGTTCTACGAACACTGAAGCTTTCTTT
V: TRBV10-2; J: TRBJ2-2; D: TRBD1; size: NA; CDR3: CASRQGRTGELFF; DNA: TGCGCCAGCAGACAGGGGCGGACCGGGGAGCTGTTTTTT
V: TRBV2; J: TRBJ2-7; D: NA; size: NA; CDR3: CASTSTGRYEQYF; DNA: TGTGCCAGCACCTCGACAGGCCGGTACGAGCAGTACTTC
V: TRBV18; J: TRBJ1-1; D: TRBD1; size: NA; CDR3: CASSPSGGMTEAFF; DNA: TGTGCCAGCTCACCCTCAGGGGGTATGACTGAAGCTTTCTTT
V: TRBV6-5; J: TRBJ1-1; D: NA; size: NA; CDR3: CASSYGQVGTEAFF; DNA: TGTGCCAGCAGTTACGGCCAGGTAGGCACTGAAGCTTTCTTT
V: TRBV7-2; J: TRBJ1-2; D: TRBD1; size: NA; CDR3: CASSLVGTGSYGYTF; DNA: TGTGCCAGCAGCTTAGTGGGGACAGGAAGCTATGGCTACACCTTC
V: TRBV27; J: TRBJ1-6; D: NA; size: NA; CDR3: CASSLRQGNSPLHF; DNA: TGTGCCAGCAGTTTAAGGCAGGGAAATTCACCCCTCCACTTT
V: TRBV20-1; J: TRBJ1-1; D: NA; size: NA; CDR3: CSASFPLEGEAFF; DNA: TGCAGTGCTAGTTTTCCCCTGGAGGGTGAAGCTTTCTTT
V: TRBV19; J: TRBJ1-2; D: TRBD1; size: NA; CDR3: CASSIDAPSGTGGDYGYTF; DNA: TGTGCCAGTAGTATAGATGCCCCGAGCGGGACAGGGGGAGACTATGGCTACACCTTC
V: TRBV10-3; J: TRBJ2-2; D: TRBD2; size: NA; CDR3: CAISTLSGGALDTGELFF; DNA: TGTGCCATCAGCACCCTTAGCGGGGGGGCCCTGGACACCGGGGAGCTGTTTTTT
V: TRBV19; J: TRBJ1-3; D: NA; size: few; CDR3: CASGLLGNTIYF; DNA: TGTGCCAGTGGACTGCTTGGAAACACCATATATTTT